Shown below are 32 T cell receptor beta chains from a single sample sequenced in a study of blood T cell repertoires in COVID-19 (TCRdb year 2020). The library was prepared using the immunoSEQ multiplex PCR assay. TCRdb provides this immuneACCESS table in a form limited to in-frame rearrangements. Some clones are lacking; in checked studies, under half of them reflect an unresolved V gene, and why the rest are absent is not known. The sample table lists roughly 280,000 clones, approximately 90% of them with a count of one. The biggest ten clones account for 4.1% of the sample. The sample was PBMCs or T cells enriched from blood (not recorded which). These receptors all stem from a woman under 40 with acute COVID-19.

The chain employs TRBV19 and TRBJ1-5; D remains ambiguous. Trimming removed 9 bases at V and 6 bases at J, with 18 bases between. The CDR3 covers 14 residues. In germline, CDR1 is LNHDA, CDR2 SQIVND (reference sequence). The CDR3 protein is CASGLAGISQPQHF. The CDR3 bases are TGTGCCAGCGGGCTGGCGGGGATCAGTCAGCCCCAGCATTTT.

V usage is TRBV7-9 and J usage is TRBJ2-3; 7 bases agree with TRBD2. Trimming cost V 4 bases and J 6 bases; bases outside gene matches: 4. CDR1 is SEHNR and CDR2 is FQNEAQ in the germline V gene (reference sequence). The CDR3 is 13 amino acids. CDR3 sequence (DNA): TGTGCCAGCAGCTCAGGACTAGTTGATACGCAGTATTTT. Protein sequence: CASSSGLVDTQYF.

CDR3 sequence reads: CASSLAGTGVETQYF. DNA of the CDR3: TGCGCCAGCAGCTTGGCCGGGACAGGGGTTGAGACCCAGTACTTC. This rearrangement joins TRBV5-1 to TRBJ2-5; TRBD1 aligns across 10 bases. Germline assignment: CDR1 SGHRS and CDR2 YFSETQ. The CDR3 consists of 15 residues. The V and J ends lost 0 bases and 5 bases, in that order; junction bases with no gene match: 4.

This rearrangement joins TRBV6-5 to TRBJ2-3, with D perhaps TRBD2 (6 bases). Germline lookup yields CDR1 MNHEY and CDR2 SVGAGI. This CDR3 comprises 13 residues. The V end was cut by 4 bases, the J end by 4 bases, with 9 bases between. This CDR3 is CASSLRLADTQYF. CDR3 in DNA: TGTGCCAGCAGTTTGAGACTAGCAGATACGCAGTATTTT.

The chain carries TRBV5-1 and TRBJ2-7, with a weak D call TRBD1 (5 bases). The CDR3 has 13 residues. V was trimmed by 3 bases and J by 7 bases, leaving 14 bases between them. Per germline, CDR1 SGHRS and CDR2 YFSETQ. The CDR3 sequence: CASSSLTTEEQYF. The CDR3 nucleotides are TGCGCCAGCAGCTCACTAACGACAGAAGAGCAGTACTTC.

V is TRBV19 and J is TRBJ2-7; 10 bases align to TRBD2. This CDR3 is 14 amino acids long. V dropped 6 bases and J dropped 3; count of bases not matched to a gene: 5. Germline V gives CDR1 LNHDA, CDR2 SQIVND (reference sequence). The CDR3 reads CASRTLAGDYEQYF. For the CDR3, the DNA is TGTGCCAGTAGGACTCTAGCGGGAGACTACGAGCAGTACTTC. Full variable domain (rest looked up from reference TRBV19 and TRBJ2-7): DGGITQSPKYLFRKEGQNVTLSCEQNLNHDAMYWYRQDPGQGLRLIYYSQIVNDFQKGDIAEGYSVSREKKESFPLTVTSAQKNPTAFYLCASRTLAGDYEQYFGPGTRLTVT.

The CDR3 DNA sequence: TGTGCCAGTAGTACTACTAGCGGGAGTTCCGATGAGCAGTTCTTC. Translating it yields CASSTTSGSSDEQFF. This chain connects TRBV19 to TRBJ2-1; TRBD2 matches 11 bases. This CDR3 contains 15 residues. Germline lookup yields CDR1 LNHDA and CDR2 SQIVND (reference sequence). V gave up 4 bases and J gave up 8 bases; unmatched junction bases: 7.

The chain is built from TRBV4-1 and TRBJ2-1; the match to TRBD2 covers 11 bases. This CDR3 is 15 amino acids long. Germline lookup yields CDR1 MGHRA and CDR2 YSYEKL. V lost 1 base, J lost 13 bases, and 9 bases stayed unmatched. CDR3 DNA sequence: TGCGCCAGCAGCCAAGGTACACTAGCGGGAGAAGGACAGTTCTTC. The encoded protein is CASSQGTLAGEGQFF.

The chain has TRBV29-1 and TRBJ1-1, with 9 bases lining up with TRBD1. Trimming cost V 4 bases and J 4 bases; bases outside gene matches: 4. This CDR3 is built from 13 residues. In germline, CDR1 is SQVTM, CDR2 ANQGSEA. This CDR3 reads CSVGDRDSTEAFF. CDR3 nucleotides: TGCAGCGTTGGGGACAGGGATAGCACTGAAGCTTTCTTT.

The J gene is TRBJ1-6, the V gene TRBV5-4; a weak D match, TRBD1 (5 bases). Trimming shortened V by 1 base and J by 5 bases, and 7 bases separated the two germline ends. The length of the CDR3 is 14 residues. CDR1 and CDR2 from the germline V gene are SGHNT and YYREEE (reference sequence). CDR3 in DNA: TGTGCCAGCAGCTTGCAGGGCGATAATTCACCCCTCCACTTT. This encodes CASSLQGDNSPLHF.

The chain links TRBV9 to TRBJ2-7; the match to TRBD2 covers 7 bases. Germline CDR1 and CDR2: SGDLS and YYNGEE. The V and J ends lost 0 bases and 5 bases, in that order; junction bases with no gene match: 8. This CDR3 is built from 15 residues. The CDR3 DNA sequence: TGTGCCAGCAGCGTAGATGGCGGGAGTACCCACGAGCAGTACTTC. Its translation is CASSVDGGSTHEQYF.

The chain employs TRBV3-1 (or the pseudogene TRBV3-2) and TRBJ1-1; maybe TRBD1 (6 bases). The CDR3 contains 15 residues. V lost 1 base, J lost 5 bases, and 14 bases lay in between. The germline V gene has CDR1 LGHDT and CDR2 YNNKEL (reference sequence). CDR3 sequence reads: CASSQGSRGWTEAFF. The CDR3 region has the DNA TGTGCCAGCAGCCAAGGAAGCAGGGGATGGACTGAAGCTTTCTTT.

The chain carries TRBV27 and TRBJ2-7; 10 bases are shared with TRBD1. The CDR3 extends over 14 amino acids. Losses at the gene ends were 2 bases for V and 4 bases for J; bases not matched to a gene: 2. The germline V gene has CDR1 MNHEY and CDR2 SMNVEV (reference sequence). The CDR3 coding sequence is TGTGCCAGCAGTTTAGACAGGGGGCTATACGAGCAGTACTTC. Protein sequence: CASSLDRGLYEQYF.

The V call is TRBV11-3, the J call TRBJ2-3; D remains ambiguous. This CDR3 contains 16 residues. V was trimmed by 0 bases and J by 0 bases, leaving 10 bases between them. CDR1 and CDR2 from the germline V gene are SGHNT and YENEEA. CDR3 nucleotide sequence: TGTGCCAGCAGCTTAGAACTACCAACTAGCACAGATACGCAGTATTTT. It codes for CASSLELPTSTDTQYF.

The rearrangement joins TRBV5-1 to TRBJ2-3; D might be TRBD2 (6 bases). The CDR3 is 15 amino acids. V lost 0 bases and J 1 base, leaving 9 bases between the germline ends. Germline loops: CDR1 SGHRS, CDR2 YFSETQ. The CDR3 coding sequence is TGCGCCAGCAGCTTGGTTGCTAGCGGCACAGATACGCAGTATTTT. Translated: CASSLVASGTDTQYF. Drawing the rest from reference TRBV5-1 and TRBJ2-3, the complete variable domain is KAGVTQTPRYLIKTRGQQVTLSCSPISGHRSVSWYQQTPGQGLQFLFEYFSETQRNKGNFPGRFSGRQFSNSRSEMNVSTLELGDSALYLCASSLVASGTDTQYFGPGTRLTVL.

V and J are TRBV21-1 and TRBJ1-6; TRBD1 is the table's D call and was not checked against the DNA. TRBV21-1 represents a pseudogene. The CDR3 length is 17 residues. The CDR3 DNA is TGTGCCAGCAGCCTTAGGGGTGAGACAGCTAGTAATTCACCCCTCCACTTT. It is translated as CASSLRGETASNSPLHF.

The genes are TRBV27 and TRBJ2-7, with 9 bases identical to TRBD2. The germline gives CDR1 MNHEY, CDR2 SMNVEV (reference sequence). J gave up 7 bases and V 5 bases, and 9 bases lay outside the gene matches. The CDR3 length is 14 residues. The CDR3 sequence: CASSPGLAPFEQYF. The CDR3 DNA follows: TGTGCCAGCAGTCCGGGACTAGCACCTTTTGAGCAGTACTTC.

The chain is built from TRBV28 and TRBJ2-4; 7 bases are shared with TRBD2. The germline CDR1 and CDR2 sequences are MDHEN and SYDVKM. V shed 3 bases and J 1 base; nucleotides not matched to a gene: 3. CDR3 length equals 15 residues. The CDR3 nucleotides read TGTGCCAGCAGTTTGGGGGGAGGGGCCAAAAACATTCAGTACTTC. Translating it yields CASSLGGGAKNIQYF.

The chain uses TRBV4-2 and TRBJ2-2, with 9 bases aligning to TRBD2. The CDR3 consists of 16 residues. CDR1 is LGHNA and CDR2 is YNFKEQ in the germline V gene. Trimming at V came to 1 base and at J to 7 bases, leaving 7 bases not matched to a gene. CDR3: CASSQVLAGAGGELFF. In DNA, the CDR3 is TGTGCCAGCAGCCAAGTCTTAGCGGGAGCGGGCGGGGAGCTGTTTTTT.

The chain uses TRBV5-1 and TRBJ2-5; maybe TRBD2 (5 bases). The length of the CDR3 is 15 residues. Trimming took 1 base from V and 2 from J, leaving 12 bases between them. From germline, CDR1 is SGHRS and CDR2 YFSETQ. The CDR3 sequence: CASSLSQGSQETQYF. DNA of the CDR3: TGCGCCAGCAGCTTGTCCCAAGGGAGTCAAGAGACCCAGTACTTC.

This clone was found once. V and J are TRBV15 and TRBJ1-5; D call uncertain. Trimming stripped 9 bases from V and 4 bases from J, with 16 bases between. CDR1 is LNHNV, CDR2 YYDKDF, per germline (reference sequence). The CDR3 loop spans 14 amino acids. CDR3 in amino acids: CATRLDGNNQPQHF. For the CDR3, the DNA is TGTGCCACTAGGCTCGACGGGAATAATCAGCCCCAGCATTTT.

This clone was counted only a few times. The rearrangement uses TRBV24-1 and TRBJ2-1; the match to TRBD2 covers 8 bases. Trimming removed 1 base from V and 0 bases from J; junction bases left unmatched: 1. The germline CDR1 and CDR2 sequences are KGHDR and SFDVKD. The CDR3 runs 16 residues. CDR3 DNA: TGTGCCACCAGTGATTTTAGCGGGATCTCCTACAATGAGCAGTTCTTC. Its protein is CATSDFSGISYNEQFF.

This clone was counted only a few times. This chain uses TRBV9 with TRBJ2-5; TRBD1 might be the D (5 bases). The germline V gene has CDR1 SGDLS and CDR2 YYNGEE. The V end was cut by 0 bases, the J end by 1 base, with 7 bases between. The CDR3 loop spans 14 amino acids. CDR3 coding DNA: TGTGCCAGCAGCGTAGGACAGCCCCAAGAGACCCAGTACTTC. Amino acid sequence: CASSVGQPQETQYF.

The CDR3 loop reads CASSYSISVTGGRTGELFF. The CDR3, as DNA: TGTGCCAGCAGTTACTCGATCTCTGTTACGGGAGGGCGTACCGGGGAGCTGTTTTTT. The chain combines TRBV6-2 or TRBV6-3 with TRBJ2-2; 8 nucleotides line up with TRBD2. J lost 5 bases, V lost 0 bases, and 14 bases had no gene match. The CDR3 is made up of 19 amino acids. CDR1 is MNHEY and CDR2 is SVGEGT in the germline V gene.

The chain carries TRBV12-3 or TRBV12-4 and TRBJ2-5; 7 bases match TRBD2. The trim removed 5 bases at V and 2 bases at J, leaving 2 bases unmatched. The CDR3 contains 13 residues. This CDR3 reads CASSSGDQETQYF. The CDR3 DNA reads as TGTGCCAGCAGTAGCGGGGATCAAGAGACCCAGTACTTC.

This clone was detected only once. The rearrangement joins TRBV6-1 to TRBJ2-5; 7 bases map to TRBD1. The CDR3 spans 16 residues. Germline CDR1 reads MNHNS; CDR2 reads SASEGT. V shed 3 bases, J shed 4 bases, and the junction held 11 bases outside the gene matches. The CDR3 nucleotides read TGTGCCAGCAGTGACCCGATAACGACAGGGACAGAGACCCAGTACTTC. Protein: CASSDPITTGTETQYF.

V is TRBV30 and J is TRBJ1-2, with no clear D. V was clipped by 6 bases and J by 4 bases, with 18 bases between them. Germline lookup yields CDR1 GTSNPN and CDR2 SVGIG (reference sequence). The CDR3 spans 14 residues. For the CDR3, the DNA is TGTGCCTGTAGAACGTTACGGGAACCCTATGGCTACACCTTC. Its protein is CACRTLREPYGYTF.

This chain uses TRBV4-1 with TRBJ1-6, with 7 nucleotides matching TRBD1. This CDR3 has 16 amino acids. V shed 4 bases and J 8 bases; nucleotides not matched to a gene: 11. CDR1 and CDR2 from the germline V gene are MGHRA and YSYEKL. The DNA of the CDR3 is TGCGCCAGCAGCCGGGACACAGGGGCCCGGGATTCACCCCTCCACTTT. This encodes CASSRDTGARDSPLHF.

The V gene is TRBV5-1, the J gene TRBJ2-2; the match to TRBD1 covers 8 bases. Germline assignment: CDR1 SGHRS and CDR2 YFSETQ. The CDR3 runs 17 residues. Trimming removed 4 bases from V and 4 bases from J; junction bases left unmatched: 12. In nucleotides, the CDR3 is TGCGCCAGCAGCACAACCGGGACAGGCGTCGTCACCGGGGAGCTGTTTTTT. This codes for CASSTTGTGVVTGELFF.

CDR3 sequence reads: CASSAYDSISYEQYF. The CDR3 DNA is TGTGCCAGTAGCGCCTACGACTCGATTTCCTACGAGCAGTACTTC. The chain employs TRBV19 and TRBJ2-7; D is ambiguous. Trimming removed 6 bases at V and 1 base at J, with 16 bases between. CDR1 and CDR2 (germline): LNHDA, SQIVND (reference sequence). This CDR3 region has 15 residues.

The V and J genes are TRBV20-1 and TRBJ1-1; a weak D match, TRBD1 (5 bases). There are 14 residues in the CDR3. Trimming removed 3 bases from V and 1 base from J, with 12 bases in between. CDR1 DFQATT and CDR2 SNEGSKA come from the germline V gene (reference sequence). CDR3 sequence reads: CSASIGQKNTEAFF. The CDR3 DNA is TGCAGTGCTAGTATCGGACAAAAGAACACTGAAGCTTTCTTT.

The chain carries TRBV28 and TRBJ2-1; 11 bases are shared with TRBD2. V shed 7 bases and J 6 bases; nucleotides not matched to a gene: 8. The CDR3 is 15 amino acids. The germline gives CDR1 MDHEN, CDR2 SYDVKM. CDR3 residues: CASTLLAGDVNEQFF. The CDR3, as DNA: TGTGCCAGCACCCTACTAGCGGGAGACGTCAATGAGCAGTTCTTC.